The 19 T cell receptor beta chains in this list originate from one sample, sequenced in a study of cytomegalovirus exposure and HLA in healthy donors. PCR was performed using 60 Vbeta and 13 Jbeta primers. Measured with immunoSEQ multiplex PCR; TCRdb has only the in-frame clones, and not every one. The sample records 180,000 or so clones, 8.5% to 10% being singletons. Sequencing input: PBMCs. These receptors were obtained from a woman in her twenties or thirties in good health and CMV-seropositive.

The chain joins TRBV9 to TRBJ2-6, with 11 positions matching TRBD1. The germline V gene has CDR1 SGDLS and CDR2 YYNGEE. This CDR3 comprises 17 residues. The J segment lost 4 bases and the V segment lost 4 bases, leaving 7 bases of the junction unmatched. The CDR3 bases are TGTGCCAGCAGCCCCCGGGACAGGGGGTCGGGGGCCAACGTCCTGACTTTC. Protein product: CASSPRDRGSGANVLTF.

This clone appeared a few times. The CDR3 sequence: CASSQGAHSGNTIYF. In DNA form, the CDR3 reads TGTGCCAGCAGCCAAGGGGCACACTCTGGAAACACCATATATTTT. The chain recombines TRBV4-2 with TRBJ1-3; no clear D. The CDR3 covers 15 residues. V was clipped by 1 base and J by 0 bases, with 7 bases between them. From germline, CDR1 is LGHNA and CDR2 YNFKEQ.

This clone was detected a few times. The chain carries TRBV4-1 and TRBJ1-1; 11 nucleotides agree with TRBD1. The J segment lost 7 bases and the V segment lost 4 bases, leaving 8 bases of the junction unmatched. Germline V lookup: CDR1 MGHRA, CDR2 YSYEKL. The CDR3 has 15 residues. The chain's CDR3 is CASSPGTGGLSEAFF. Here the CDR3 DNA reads TGCGCCAGCAGCCCCGGGACAGGGGGTCTTAGTGAAGCTTTCTTT.

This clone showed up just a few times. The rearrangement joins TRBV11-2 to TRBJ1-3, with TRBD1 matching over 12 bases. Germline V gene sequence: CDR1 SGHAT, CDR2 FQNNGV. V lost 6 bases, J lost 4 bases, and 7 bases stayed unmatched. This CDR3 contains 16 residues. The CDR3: CASSWGQGAGGNTIYF. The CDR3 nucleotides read TGTGCCAGCAGTTGGGGACAGGGGGCGGGAGGAAACACCATATATTTT. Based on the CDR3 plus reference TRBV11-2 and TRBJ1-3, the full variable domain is EAGVAQSPRYKIIEKRQSVAFWCNPISGHATLYWYQQILGQGPKLLIQFQNNGVVDDSQLPKDRFSAERLKGVDSTLKIQPAKLEDSAVYLCASSWGQGAGGNTIYFGEGSWLTVV.

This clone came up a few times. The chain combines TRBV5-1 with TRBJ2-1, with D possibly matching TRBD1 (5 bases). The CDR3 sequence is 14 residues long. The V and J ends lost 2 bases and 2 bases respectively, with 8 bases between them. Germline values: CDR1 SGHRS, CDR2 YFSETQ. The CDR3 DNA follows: TGCGCCAGCAGCTTTGACAGTCCCTACAATGAGCAGTTCTTC. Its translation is CASSFDSPYNEQFF. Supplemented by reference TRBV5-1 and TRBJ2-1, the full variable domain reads KAGVTQTPRYLIKTRGQQVTLSCSPISGHRSVSWYQQTPGQGLQFLFEYFSETQRNKGNFPGRFSGRQFSNSRSEMNVSTLELGDSALYLCASSFDSPYNEQFFGPGTRLTVL.

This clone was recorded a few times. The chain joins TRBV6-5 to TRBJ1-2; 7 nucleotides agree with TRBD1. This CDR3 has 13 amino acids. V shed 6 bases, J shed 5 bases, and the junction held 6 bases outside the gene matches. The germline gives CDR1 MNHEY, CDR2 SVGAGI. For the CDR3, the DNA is TGTGCCAGCAGCTGGGGACAGAAATATGGCTACACCTTC. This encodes CASSWGQKYGYTF.

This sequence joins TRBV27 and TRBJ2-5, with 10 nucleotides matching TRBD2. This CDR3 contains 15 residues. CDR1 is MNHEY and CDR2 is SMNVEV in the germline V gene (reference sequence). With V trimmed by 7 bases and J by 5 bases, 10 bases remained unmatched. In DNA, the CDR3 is TGTGCCAGCAAAGAGCGGGAGGGCCTTTTTGAGACCCAGTACTTC. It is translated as CASKEREGLFETQYF.

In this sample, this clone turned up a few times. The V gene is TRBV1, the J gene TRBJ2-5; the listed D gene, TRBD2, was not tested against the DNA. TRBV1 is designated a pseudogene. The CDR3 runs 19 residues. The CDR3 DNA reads TGCACCAGCAGCCTCCCCACGGGGGGGACTAGCGGGAGGGGCTCGGCCCAGTACTTC. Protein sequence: CTSSLPTGGTSGRGSAQYF.

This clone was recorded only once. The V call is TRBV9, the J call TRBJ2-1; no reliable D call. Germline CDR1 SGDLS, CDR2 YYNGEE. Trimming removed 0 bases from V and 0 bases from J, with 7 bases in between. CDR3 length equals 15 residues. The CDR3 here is CASSVDFDSYNEQFF. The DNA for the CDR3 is TGTGCCAGCAGCGTAGACTTTGACTCCTACAATGAGCAGTTCTTC. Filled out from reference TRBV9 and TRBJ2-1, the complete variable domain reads DSGVTQTPKHLITATGQRVTLRCSPRSGDLSVYWYQQSLDQGLQFLIQYYNGEERAKGNILERFSAQQFPDLHSELNLSSLELGDSALYFCASSVDFDSYNEQFFGPGTRLTVL.

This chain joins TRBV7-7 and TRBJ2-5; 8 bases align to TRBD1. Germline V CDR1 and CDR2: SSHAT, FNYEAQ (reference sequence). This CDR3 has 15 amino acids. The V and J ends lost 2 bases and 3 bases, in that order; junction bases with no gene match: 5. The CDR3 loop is CASSLTPTGEETQYF. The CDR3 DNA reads TGTGCCAGCAGCTTAACGCCGACAGGGGAAGAGACCCAGTACTTC.

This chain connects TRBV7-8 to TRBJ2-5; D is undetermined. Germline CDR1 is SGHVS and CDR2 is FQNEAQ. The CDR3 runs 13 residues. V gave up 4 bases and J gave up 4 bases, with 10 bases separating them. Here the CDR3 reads CASSSRIGETQYF. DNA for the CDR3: TGTGCCAGCAGCTCCAGGATTGGAGAGACCCAGTACTTC.

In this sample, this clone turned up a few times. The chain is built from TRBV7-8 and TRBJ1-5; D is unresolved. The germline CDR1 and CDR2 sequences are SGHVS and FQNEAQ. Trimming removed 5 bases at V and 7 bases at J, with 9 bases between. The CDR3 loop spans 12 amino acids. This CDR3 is CASSIRGQPQHF. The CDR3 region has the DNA TGTGCCAGCAGCATCCGCGGCCAGCCCCAGCATTTT.

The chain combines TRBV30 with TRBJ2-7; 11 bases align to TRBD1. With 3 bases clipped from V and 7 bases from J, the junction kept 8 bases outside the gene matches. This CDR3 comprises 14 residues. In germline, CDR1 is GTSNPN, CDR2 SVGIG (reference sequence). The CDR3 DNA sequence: TGTGCCTGGAGGAGGGGGACAGGGGGAATAGAGCAGTACTTC. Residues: CAWRRGTGGIEQYF.

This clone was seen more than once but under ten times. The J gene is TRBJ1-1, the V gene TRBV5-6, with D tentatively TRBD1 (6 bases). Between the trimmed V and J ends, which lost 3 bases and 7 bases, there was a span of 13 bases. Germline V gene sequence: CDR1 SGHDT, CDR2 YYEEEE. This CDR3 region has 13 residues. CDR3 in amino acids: CASSWGRTNEAFF. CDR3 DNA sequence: TGTGCCAGCAGCTGGGGGCGGACAAATGAAGCTTTCTTT.

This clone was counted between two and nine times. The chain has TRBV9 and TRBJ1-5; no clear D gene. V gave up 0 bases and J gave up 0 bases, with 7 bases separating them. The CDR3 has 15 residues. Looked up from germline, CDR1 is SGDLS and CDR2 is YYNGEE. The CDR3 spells CASSVGGSSNQPQHF. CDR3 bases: TGTGCCAGCAGCGTAGGAGGGAGTAGCAATCAGCCCCAGCATTTT.

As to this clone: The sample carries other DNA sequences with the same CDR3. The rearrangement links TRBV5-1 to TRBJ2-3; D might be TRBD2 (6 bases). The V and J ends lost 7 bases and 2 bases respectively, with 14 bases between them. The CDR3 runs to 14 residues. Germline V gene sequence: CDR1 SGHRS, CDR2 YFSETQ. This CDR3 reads CASVLGLITDTQYF. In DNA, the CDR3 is TGCGCCAGCGTACTGGGACTTATCACAGATACGCAGTATTTT.

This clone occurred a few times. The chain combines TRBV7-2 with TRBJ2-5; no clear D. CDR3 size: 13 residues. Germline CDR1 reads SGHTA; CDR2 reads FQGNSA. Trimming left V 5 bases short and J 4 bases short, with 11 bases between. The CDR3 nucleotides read TGTGCCAGCAGCCCTAAAAGGAGAGAGACCCAGTACTTC. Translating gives CASSPKRRETQYF.

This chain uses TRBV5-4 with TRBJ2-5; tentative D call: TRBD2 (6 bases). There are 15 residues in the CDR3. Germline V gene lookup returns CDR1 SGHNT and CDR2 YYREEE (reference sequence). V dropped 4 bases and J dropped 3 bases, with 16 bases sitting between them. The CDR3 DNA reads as TGTGCCAGCAGCCCCCGGGACTCCAAAAAAGAGACCCAGTACTTC. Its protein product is CASSPRDSKKETQYF.

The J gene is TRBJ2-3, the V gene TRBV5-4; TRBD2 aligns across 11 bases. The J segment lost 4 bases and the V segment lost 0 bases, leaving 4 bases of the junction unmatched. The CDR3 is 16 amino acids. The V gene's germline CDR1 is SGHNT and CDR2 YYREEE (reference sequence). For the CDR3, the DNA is TGTGCCAGCAGCTTGGGACTAGCGGGGCCGGCAGATACGCAGTATTTT. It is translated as CASSLGLAGPADTQYF.